These 15 T cell receptor beta chains share one sample of origin, sequenced in a study of CD8+ T cells in alopecia areata (dated by TCRdb to the late 2010s). Library method: the immunoSEQ multiplex PCR assay. To provide template for TCR sequencing, every sample had RNA extracted and reverse transcribed into cDNA. The immuneACCESS repertoire file appears here via TCRdb, limited to in-frame rearrangements. These files lack a portion of the clones; in checked studies, under half of the deficit traces to unresolved V genes, and the cause of the others is not known. The sample profile shows tens of thousands of clones; around 54% of them were found once. The ten largest make up approximately 5.7% of the sample. Sequenced sample: NKG2D-high CD8+ T cells sorted from blood. Per the publication, the cell subset or site label means: sorted CD8+ NKG2D-high blood T cells. These receptor sequences come from a human donor with alopecia areata.

This clone was detected a few times. The gene calls are TRBV5-1 and TRBJ1-1; D unresolved. Germline V gene sequence: CDR1 SGHRS, CDR2 YFSETQ. CDR3 length equals 15 residues. V was clipped by 4 bases and J by 7 bases, with 20 bases between them. The CDR3 DNA reads TGCGCCAGCAGCGTGGACGGGCCTGCGGTGGGTGAAGCTTTCTTT. This codes for CASSVDGPAVGEAFF.

J is TRBJ2-5 and V is TRBV30; D uncertain. Germline V gives CDR1 GTSNPN, CDR2 SVGIG (reference sequence). The CDR3 totals 13 residues. Between the trimmed V and J ends, which lost 1 base and 2 bases, there was a span of 8 bases. The CDR3, as DNA: TGTGCCTGGAGTGGGGGATCTCAAGAGACCCAGTACTTC. Protein sequence: CAWSGGSQETQYF.

The J gene is TRBJ2-4, the V gene TRBV29-1; no definite D call. The germline V and J ends were trimmed by 4 bases and 5 bases, with 9 bases remaining between them. Germline loops: CDR1 SQVTM, CDR2 ANQGSEA. The CDR3 loop spans 12 amino acids. The CDR3: CSVVGSENIQYF. CDR3 DNA sequence: TGCAGCGTTGTTGGCAGCGAAAACATTCAGTACTTC.

The V gene is TRBV28, the J gene TRBJ2-3, with D perhaps given as TRBD1 or TRBD2 (5 bases each). The CDR3 has 13 amino acids. Germline V CDR1 and CDR2: MDHEN, SYDVKM. The V end lost 3 bases, the J end lost 4 bases, and 8 bases lay between the germline ends. CDR3 sequence: CASSFQGADTQYF. CDR3 sequence (DNA): TGTGCCAGCAGTTTTCAGGGAGCAGATACGCAGTATTTT.

The rearrangement links TRBV29-1 to TRBJ2-2; TRBD1 aligns across 11 bases. In germline, CDR1 is SQVTM, CDR2 ANQGSEA. The CDR3 extends over 16 amino acids. J lost 4 bases, V lost 3 bases, and 7 bases had no gene match. The chain's CDR3 is CSVEVRDRGFTGELFF. The CDR3 DNA follows: TGCAGCGTTGAGGTCCGGGACAGGGGGTTCACCGGGGAGCTGTTTTTT.

The chain links TRBV29-1 to TRBJ2-1; 7 positions agree with TRBD1. The CDR3 spans 15 residues. Germline CDR1 reads SQVTM; CDR2 reads ANQGSEA. J gave up 4 bases and V 6 bases, and 12 bases lay outside the gene matches. CDR3 region: CSVQFGAGGYNEQFF. The CDR3 DNA follows: TGCAGCGTACAGTTCGGGGCAGGGGGATACAATGAGCAGTTCTTC.

This CDR3 reads CASSFEGHEQFF. The CDR3 coding sequence is TGTGCCAGCAGCTTCGAGGGTCATGAGCAGTTCTTC. The chain employs TRBV11-2 and TRBJ2-1; D possibly corresponds to TRBD2 (5 bases). This CDR3 is 12 amino acids long. In germline, CDR1 is SGHAT, CDR2 FQNNGV. V was trimmed by 3 bases and J by 8 bases, leaving 8 bases between them.

This clone was recorded only once. The chain combines TRBV2 with TRBJ1-5, with 8 bases identical to TRBD1. This CDR3 spans 13 amino acids. J gave up 2 bases and V 6 bases, and 0 bases lay outside the gene matches. Per the germline V gene, CDR1 is SNHLY and CDR2 is FYNNEI. The CDR3 loop is CASRTGGNQPQHF. The CDR3 DNA reads TGTGCCAGCAGGACAGGGGGCAATCAGCCCCAGCATTTT.

The V call is TRBV4-3, the J call TRBJ2-1, with 11 bases that match TRBD2. The CDR3 covers 17 residues. The trim removed 0 bases at V and 3 bases at J, leaving 4 bases unmatched. Germline CDR1 is LGHNA and CDR2 is YSLEER. The CDR3 DNA sequence: TGCGCCAGCAGCCAAGATCGCGGGACTAGCGGCTACAATGAGCAGTTCTTC. Protein: CASSQDRGTSGYNEQFF.

This clone was found a few times. The rearrangement uses TRBV11-2 and TRBJ2-7, with D unresolved. Germline lookup yields CDR1 SGHAT and CDR2 FQNNGV. Trimming took 2 bases from V and 5 from J, leaving 1 base between them. The CDR3 has 10 residues. In nucleotides, the CDR3 is TGTGCCAGCAGCTTAAACGAGCAGTACTTC. Amino acids: CASSLNEQYF.

This clone is a singleton in its sample. This chain links TRBV6-6 with TRBJ2-7, with 7 bases fitting TRBD2. This CDR3 is built from 15 residues. V shed 6 bases and J 2 bases; nucleotides not matched to a gene: 10. Per the germline V gene, CDR1 is MNHNY and CDR2 is SVGAGI (reference sequence). CDR3 in DNA: TGTGCCAGCAGCCCGCTAGCGGCGTCTACCTACGAGCAGTACTTC. Its protein product is CASSPLAASTYEQYF.

This clone was counted a few times. The chain links TRBV4-3 to TRBJ2-2; maybe TRBD1 (6 bases). Germline assignment: CDR1 LGHNA and CDR2 YSLEER. The CDR3 has 15 residues. V lost 1 base, J lost 7 bases, and 13 bases lay in between. The CDR3 coding sequence is TGCGCCAGCAGCCAAGCTTCAGGGGCTAACGGGGAGCTGTTTTTT. It translates to CASSQASGANGELFF.

The chain carries TRBV4-1 and TRBJ2-3; TRBD2 might be the D (5 bases). Per the germline V gene, CDR1 is MGHRA and CDR2 is YSYEKL. CDR3 length: 12 residues. Trimming cost V 8 bases and J 5 bases, with 11 bases left between them. CDR3 protein: CASFGGLDTQYF. CDR3 sequence (DNA): TGCGCCAGCTTTGGAGGACTAGATACGCAGTATTTT.

This chain links TRBV9 with TRBJ2-1, with unresolved D. V lost 4 bases and J 9 bases, leaving 14 bases between the germline ends. This CDR3 comprises 13 residues. Germline V gene sequence: CDR1 SGDLS, CDR2 YYNGEE. CDR3 bases: TGTGCCAGCAGCCCAAACATTAAGGGTGAGCAGTTCTTC. This sequence encodes CASSPNIKGEQFF.

This sequence joins TRBV4-1 and TRBJ2-5; D is ambiguous. V shed 2 bases and J shed 2 bases, with 6 bases lying between them. The CDR3 covers 13 residues. CDR1 is MGHRA, CDR2 YSYEKL, per germline. The CDR3 region has the DNA TGCGCCAGCAGCCAACGCAGGCAAGAGACCCAGTACTTC. Translation gives CASSQRRQETQYF.